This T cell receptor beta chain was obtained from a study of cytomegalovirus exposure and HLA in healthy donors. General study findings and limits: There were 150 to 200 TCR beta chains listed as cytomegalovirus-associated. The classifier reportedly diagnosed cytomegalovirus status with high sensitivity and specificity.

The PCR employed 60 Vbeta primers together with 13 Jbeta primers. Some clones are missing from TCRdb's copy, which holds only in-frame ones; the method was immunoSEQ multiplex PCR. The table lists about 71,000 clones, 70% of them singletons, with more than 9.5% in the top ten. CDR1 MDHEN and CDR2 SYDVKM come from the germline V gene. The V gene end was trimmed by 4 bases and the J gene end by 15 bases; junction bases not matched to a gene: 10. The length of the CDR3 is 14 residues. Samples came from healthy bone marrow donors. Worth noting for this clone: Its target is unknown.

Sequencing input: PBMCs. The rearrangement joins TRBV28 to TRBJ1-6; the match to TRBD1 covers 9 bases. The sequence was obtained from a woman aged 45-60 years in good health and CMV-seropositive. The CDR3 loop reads CASSSPGQGILLHF. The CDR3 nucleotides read TGTGCCAGCAGTTCACCGGGACAGGGAATTCTCCTCCACTTT.